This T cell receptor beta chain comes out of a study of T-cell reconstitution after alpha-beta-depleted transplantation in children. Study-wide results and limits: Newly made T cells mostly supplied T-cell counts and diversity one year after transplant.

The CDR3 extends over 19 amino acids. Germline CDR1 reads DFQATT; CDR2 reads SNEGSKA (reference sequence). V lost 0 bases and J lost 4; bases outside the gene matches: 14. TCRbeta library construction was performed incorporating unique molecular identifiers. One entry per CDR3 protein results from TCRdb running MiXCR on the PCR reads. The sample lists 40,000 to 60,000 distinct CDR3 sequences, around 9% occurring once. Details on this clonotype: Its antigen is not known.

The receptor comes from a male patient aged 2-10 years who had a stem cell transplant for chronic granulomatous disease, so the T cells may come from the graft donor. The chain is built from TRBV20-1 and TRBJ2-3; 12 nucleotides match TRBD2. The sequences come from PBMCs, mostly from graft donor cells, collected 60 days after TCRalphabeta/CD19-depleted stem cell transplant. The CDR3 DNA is TGCAGTGCTAGAGATCCAACTAGCGGGAGGCATTTTACACCAGATACGCAGTATTTT. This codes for CSARDPTSGRHFTPDTQYF.